A selection of T cell receptor beta chains follows, all from one sample in a study of technical replicates of blood from a handful of donors. Sequencing was performed with immunoSEQ multiplex PCR; in TCRdb, only in-frame clones are kept and a portion is missing. The table records around 93,000 clones, about 95% of them present only once. Sequenced: T cells isolated from PBMCs. These receptors came from a human donor in good health. Both conserved end residues are part of each CDR3. A D gene is named only where the DNA matches it firmly. Size is stated for part of the rows, as once, few or many counts, or as a class when the clone is expanded.

>16|TRBV7-2|NA|TRBD2|TRBJ2-3
CASSSDGLAATDTQYF
>16|TRBV5-4|NA|TRBD2|TRBJ2-1
CASSPDVAGVGNEQFF
>16|TRBV5-6|NA|NA|TRBJ1-3
CASSLVGQHSGNTIYF
>15|TRBV5-6|NA|NA|TRBJ1-1
CASSSRGRSNTEAFF
>16|TRBV19|NA|TRBD2|TRBJ2-1
CASATSHLGSYNEQFF
>15|TRBV28|NA|NA|TRBJ1-2
CASSLYEGANYGYTF
>16|TRBV6-5|NA|TRBD2|TRBJ2-1
CASSSLTSGISYEQFF
>14|TRBV4-2|NA|TRBD1|TRBJ1-3
CASTDRSSGNTIYF
>17|TRBV5-8|NA|NA|TRBJ1-4
CASSLAVTDNLNEKLFF
>15|TRBV28|NA|NA|TRBJ2-1
CASSFLQQAYNEQFF
>15|TRBV27|NA|TRBD1|TRBJ2-3
CASSLTGASTDTQYF
>18|TRBV4-1|NA|NA|TRBJ2-7
CASSHPLWAGVAFYEQYF
>16|TRBV28|NA|NA|TRBJ1-5
CASSFGPGYSNQPQHF
>16|TRBV7-6|NA|TRBD1|TRBJ2-7
CASSLATRTGSNEQYF
>11|TRBV11-3|NA|NA|TRBJ2-7
CASSSNFEQYF
>15|TRBV7-9|NA|NA|TRBJ2-6
CASSLDISGANVLTF
>12|TRBV19|NA|NA|TRBJ1-4
CASSPRSEKLFF
>16|TRBV5-6|NA|TRBD2|TRBJ2-7
CASSSYSSGSSDEQYF
>14|TRBV18|NA|TRBD2|TRBJ2-1
CASCPSGEYNEQFF
>12|TRBV7-8|NA|NA|TRBJ2-2
CASSRGTGELFF
>13|TRBV30|NA|NA|TRBJ2-2
CAWSVSGPGELFF
>11|TRBV7-8|once|NA|TRBJ1-1
CASLQGTEAFF